The 29 T cell receptor beta chains below were found in one sample sequenced in a study of blood T cell repertoires in COVID-19. Clones were sequenced by immunoSEQ multiplex PCR, and TCRdb holds only the in-frame ones, with some missing. This table has about 230,000 clones, approximately 84% appearing once. The specimen sequenced was peripheral blood. Source of these receptors: a man aged 45 to 65 with active or convalescent COVID-19.

This chain uses TRBV3-1 (or the pseudogene TRBV3-2) with TRBJ2-2, with 8 nucleotides matching TRBD1. The CDR3 extends over 15 amino acids. CDR1 and CDR2 (germline): LGHDT, YNNKEL (reference sequence). Germline trimming cut 4 bases from V and 0 bases from J; bases unmatched to any gene: 1. CDR3 protein: CASSPQGANTGELFF. The CDR3 region has the DNA TGTGCCAGCAGCCCACAGGGGGCGAACACCGGGGAGCTGTTTTTT.

V gene TRBV5-1 combines with J gene TRBJ1-1; D uncertain. The CDR3 runs 13 residues. Trimming removed 5 bases at V and 0 bases at J, with 8 bases between. Germline values: CDR1 SGHRS, CDR2 YFSETQ. For the CDR3, the DNA is TGCGCCAGCAGTCTAATCCTGAACACTGAAGCTTTCTTT. Its translation is CASSLILNTEAFF.

The chain combines TRBV6-1 with TRBJ1-6; no firm D call. Germline V CDR1 and CDR2: MNHNS, SASEGT. This CDR3 is 14 amino acids long. Trimming cost V 1 base and J 8 bases, with 9 bases left between them. The CDR3 DNA reads as TGTGCCAGCAGTGAAGATGGCGGTTATTCACCCCTCCACTTT. It codes for CASSEDGGYSPLHF.

This sequence joins TRBV12-2 and TRBJ2-5; the table's D call of TRBD2 was not tested on the DNA. TRBV12-2 is deemed a pseudogene. CDR3 size: 17 residues. CDR3 sequence reads: CASRSTRLAGPQETQYF. The CDR3 DNA reads as TGTGCAAGTCGCTCTACCAGACTAGCGGGACCCCAAGAGACCCAGTACTTC.

The gene calls are TRBV9 and TRBJ2-7, with 9 positions matching TRBD1. J was trimmed by 4 bases and V by 0 bases; bases with no gene match: 14. Germline V gives CDR1 SGDLS, CDR2 YYNGEE. The CDR3 sequence is 18 residues long. This chain's CDR3 is CASSVADIQGAAAYEQYF. The CDR3 DNA reads as TGTGCCAGCAGCGTAGCCGATATACAGGGGGCAGCTGCATACGAGCAGTACTTC.

The V call is TRBV12-3 or TRBV12-4, the J call TRBJ1-2, with 8 positions matching TRBD1. CDR3 length: 13 residues. The V segment lost 6 bases and the J segment 8 bases; nucleotides outside the gene matches: 8. DNA for the CDR3: TGTGCCAGCAGCAGTCAGGGGGCTGGCGGCTACACCTTC. Residues: CASSSQGAGGYTF.

V is TRBV9 and J is TRBJ2-7; TRBD1 matches at 8 bases. The trim removed 0 bases at V and 2 bases at J, leaving 4 bases unmatched. The CDR3 length is 15 residues. Germline V gene data show CDR1 as SGDLS and CDR2 as YYNGEE. CDR3 in amino acids: CASSVGDRGAYEQYF. The CDR3 nucleotides are TGTGCCAGCAGCGTAGGCGACAGGGGTGCCTACGAGCAGTACTTC.

This clone has more than one count but fewer than ten. The chain uses TRBV2 and TRBJ2-7; 8 bases line up with TRBD1. CDR3 length: 14 amino acids. The V segment lost 2 bases and the J segment 6 bases; nucleotides outside the gene matches: 6. CDR1 is SNHLY and CDR2 is FYNNEI in the germline V gene. The CDR3 here is CASSESRGRGEQYF. CDR3 bases: TGTGCCAGCAGTGAAAGCAGGGGGCGCGGCGAGCAGTACTTC.

This chain uses TRBV15 with TRBJ1-2; 9 positions match TRBD1. In germline, CDR1 is LNHNV, CDR2 YYDKDF (reference sequence). The CDR3 loop spans 15 amino acids. The V and J ends lost 5 bases and 4 bases, in that order; junction bases with no gene match: 8. CDR3 bases: TGTGCCACCAGCGCGACAGGGGGTTCCCCCTATGGCTACACCTTC. Its translation: CATSATGGSPYGYTF.

This clone was observed once. The chain combines TRBV5-1 with TRBJ2-2, with TRBD2 matching 12 bases. After removal of 5 bases from V and 4 bases from J, the junction contained 3 bases not matched to a gene. The V gene's germline CDR1 is SGHRS and CDR2 YFSETQ. CDR3 length: 15 residues. The CDR3 DNA sequence: TGCGCCAGCAGGACGACTAGCGGGGGCACCGGGGAGCTGTTTTTT. Translation gives CASRTTSGGTGELFF.

This clone was seen a few times. The chain's CDR3 is CASSSRQGPGQPQHF. CDR3 sequence (DNA): TGTGCCAGCAGTAGTAGACAGGGGCCGGGGCAGCCCCAGCATTTT. The rearrangement joins TRBV28 to TRBJ1-5, with 8 nucleotides matching TRBD1. The CDR3 is made up of 15 amino acids. Germline CDR1 and CDR2: MDHEN and SYDVKM. Trimming took 5 bases from V and 7 from J; bases not matched to a gene: 10.

This chain uses TRBV7-8 with TRBJ1-1; D perhaps matches TRBD1 (5 bases). CDR3 length equals 14 residues. The V end was cut by 5 bases, the J end by 4 bases, with 14 bases between. Germline loops: CDR1 SGHVS, CDR2 FQNEAQ. The CDR3 protein is CASSHPRGSTEAFF. The CDR3 DNA sequence: TGTGCCAGCAGCCATCCCCGGGGGTCCACTGAAGCTTTCTTT.

The chain uses TRBV19 and TRBJ1-4; D call uncertain. V was clipped by 0 bases and J by 8 bases, with 10 bases between them. The CDR3 is 14 amino acids. The V gene's germline CDR1 is LNHDA and CDR2 SQIVND (reference sequence). CDR3 sequence (DNA): TGTGCCAGTAGTATAGATGGCAGAGGGGAAAAACTGTTTTTT. Its translation: CASSIDGRGEKLFF.

The chain joins TRBV9 to TRBJ1-3, with 7 nucleotides matching TRBD1. Germline V lookup: CDR1 SGDLS, CDR2 YYNGEE. The CDR3 covers 18 residues. The trim removed 0 bases at V and 0 bases at J, leaving 9 bases unmatched. The CDR3 DNA follows: TGTGCCAGCAGCGTAGGAGGGACAGCGAGTCCCTCTGGAAACACCATATATTTT. It yields the protein CASSVGGTASPSGNTIYF.

The rearrangement uses TRBV6-4 and TRBJ2-3; 7 bases are a match to TRBD2. CDR3 length: 16 residues. The germline CDR1 and CDR2 sequences are MRHNA and SNTAGT. Losses at the gene ends were 5 bases for V and 1 base for J; bases not matched to a gene: 9. CDR3 sequence reads: CASSRKSGEGTDTQYF. The CDR3 DNA follows: TGTGCCAGCAGTCGTAAAAGCGGGGAAGGCACAGATACGCAGTATTTT.

The J gene is TRBJ1-2, the V gene TRBV28; 10 bases are a match to TRBD1. The CDR3 contains 21 residues. The trim removed 1 base at V and 3 bases at J, leaving 20 bases unmatched. The germline CDR1 and CDR2 sequences are MDHEN and SYDVKM. In DNA, the CDR3 is TGTGCCAGCAGTTTATATATATGGGCCCCGGGACAGGGGCAGATAGACTATGGCTACACCTTC. It codes for CASSLYIWAPGQGQIDYGYTF.

The chain recombines TRBV30 with TRBJ1-5; D is ambiguous. Trimming shortened V by 0 bases and J by 7 bases, and 13 bases separated the two germline ends. CDR1 is GTSNPN, CDR2 SVGIG, per germline (reference sequence). CDR3 size: 14 residues. The DNA of the CDR3 is TGTGCCTGGAGTGTACGAGGGAGGGAGCAGCCCCAGCATTTT. Amino acids: CAWSVRGREQPQHF.

The chain has TRBV6-6 and TRBJ1-2, with 12 bases matching TRBD1. Trimming removed 5 bases from V and 2 bases from J; junction bases left unmatched: 9. Germline loops: CDR1 MNHNY, CDR2 SVGAGI (reference sequence). This CDR3 spans 17 amino acids. The CDR3 sequence: CASSLRDRGRGNYGYTF. The CDR3 DNA is TGTGCCAGCAGTCTCCGGGACAGGGGGCGTGGAAACTATGGCTACACCTTC.

V and J are TRBV30 and TRBJ1-6; unclear D gene. CDR1 GTSNPN and CDR2 SVGIG come from the germline V gene (reference sequence). Trimming cost V 3 bases and J 8 bases, with 17 bases left between them. There are 15 residues in the CDR3. This CDR3 is CAWREMFNVDSPLHF. In DNA form, the CDR3 reads TGTGCCTGGAGGGAGATGTTTAATGTCGATTCACCCCTCCACTTT.

The J gene is TRBJ2-3, the V gene TRBV13; 8 bases are shared with TRBD2. The CDR3 is made up of 15 amino acids. The J segment lost 0 bases and the V segment lost 5 bases, leaving 4 bases of the junction unmatched. The germline CDR1 and CDR2 sequences are PRHDT and FYEKMQ (reference sequence). CDR3 amino acids: CASSDRGGSTDTQYF. As DNA, the CDR3 is TGTGCCAGCAGCGACCGGGGGGGGAGCACAGATACGCAGTATTTT.

CDR3 sequence (DNA): TGTGCCAGCAGTGCGCCACACGACAGGGGAACTAGGACCCAGTACTTC. It encodes CASSAPHDRGTRTQYF. The V gene is TRBV6-1, the J gene TRBJ2-5; 8 nucleotides match TRBD1. Per germline, CDR1 MNHNS and CDR2 SASEGT. Losses at the gene ends were 4 bases for V and 7 bases for J; bases not matched to a gene: 14. The CDR3 is made up of 16 amino acids.

This chain connects TRBV7-2 to TRBJ2-7; 8 bases match TRBD1. The germline CDR1 and CDR2 sequences are SGHTA and FQGNSA. V gave up 5 bases and J gave up 5 bases; unmatched junction bases: 8. The CDR3 is made up of 14 amino acids. DNA of the CDR3: TGTGCCAGCAGCCCGCGGGACAGGCGTAACGAGCAGTACTTC. It yields the protein CASSPRDRRNEQYF.

This sequence joins TRBV21-1 and TRBJ1-6; the DNA was not used to check the table's D call, TRBD1. TRBV21-1 is classified as a pseudogene. This CDR3 contains 15 residues. The CDR3 loop reads CASSKHRDMGSPLHF. As DNA, the CDR3 is TGTGCCAGCAGCAAGCACCGGGACATGGGATCACCCCTCCACTTT.

The genes are TRBV5-5 and TRBJ1-1; 8 bases map to TRBD1. CDR3 length: 16 residues. The germline gives CDR1 SGHKS, CDR2 YYEKEE (reference sequence). After removal of 2 bases from V and 3 bases from J, the junction contained 9 bases not matched to a gene. The CDR3 region has the DNA TGTGCCAGCAGCTTTGGACAGGGCGGCGCGGACACTGAAGCTTTCTTT. Translating it yields CASSFGQGGADTEAFF.

The V and J genes are TRBV30 and TRBJ1-5; 8 bases match TRBD1. Trimming took 4 bases from V and 0 from J; bases not matched to a gene: 8. Germline assignment: CDR1 GTSNPN and CDR2 SVGIG (reference sequence). This CDR3 is 16 amino acids long. In DNA form, the CDR3 reads TGTGCCTGGACCCAGGGGGCAGTTTATAGCAATCAGCCCCAGCATTTT. As protein: CAWTQGAVYSNQPQHF.

The chain is built from TRBV4-3 and TRBJ2-5; possible D gene TRBD1, 5 bases. Trimming stripped 0 bases from V and 3 bases from J, with 8 bases between. Germline CDR1 LGHNA, CDR2 YSLEER. This CDR3 contains 14 residues. CDR3 amino acids: CASSQDTGKETQYF. The CDR3, as DNA: TGCGCCAGCAGCCAAGATACAGGTAAAGAGACCCAGTACTTC.

The rearrangement uses TRBV20-1 and TRBJ2-5; TRBD2 matches at 12 bases. With 3 bases clipped from V and 2 bases from J, the junction kept 10 bases outside the gene matches. CDR3 length equals 17 residues. Germline V lookup: CDR1 DFQATT, CDR2 SNEGSKA (reference sequence). CDR3 loop: CSASRASGGGTQETQYF. CDR3 nucleotide sequence: TGCAGTGCTAGTAGGGCTAGCGGGGGGGGAACACAAGAGACCCAGTACTTC.

The CDR3 DNA is TGCGCCAGCAGCCAGGGACTAGCGGGGGGGCGGTCCTACGAGCAGTACTTC. It codes for CASSQGLAGGRSYEQYF. V is TRBV4-1 and J is TRBJ2-7, with 16 bases identical to TRBD2. With 3 bases clipped from V and 1 base from J, the junction kept 3 bases outside the gene matches. Germline V gene sequence: CDR1 MGHRA, CDR2 YSYEKL. The CDR3 sequence is 17 residues long.

This clone was seen only a few times. The CDR3 here is CASSLVGVGSPLHF. In nucleotides, the CDR3 is TGTGCCAGCAGTTTAGTGGGCGTCGGTTCACCCCTCCACTTT. The V and J genes are TRBV27 and TRBJ1-6, with unresolved D. In germline, CDR1 is MNHEY, CDR2 SMNVEV (reference sequence). V lost 2 bases to trimming and J lost 9 bases, with 11 bases between them. The CDR3 has 14 residues.